This T cell receptor beta chain originates from a study of technical replicates of blood from several donors. Deletions cut 2 bases from V and 3 bases from J, with 11 bases between. CDR1 and CDR2 (germline): GTSNPN, SVGIG (reference sequence). The CDR3 is 14 residues long. Repertoires were generated with immunoSEQ multiplex PCR, while TCRdb's copy carries only in-frame clones and drops some. The data hold about 70,000 clones, with over 95% observed a single time. The origin of this receptor is a human donor in good health. Sequences were obtained from T cells isolated from PBMCs. The chain joins TRBV30 to TRBJ2-1; the D gene is possibly TRBD2 (5 bases). CDR3 in amino acids: CAWSTISGYNEQFF. The CDR3 nucleotides read TGTGCCTGGAGTACTATCAGCGGCTACAATGAGCAGTTCTTC.